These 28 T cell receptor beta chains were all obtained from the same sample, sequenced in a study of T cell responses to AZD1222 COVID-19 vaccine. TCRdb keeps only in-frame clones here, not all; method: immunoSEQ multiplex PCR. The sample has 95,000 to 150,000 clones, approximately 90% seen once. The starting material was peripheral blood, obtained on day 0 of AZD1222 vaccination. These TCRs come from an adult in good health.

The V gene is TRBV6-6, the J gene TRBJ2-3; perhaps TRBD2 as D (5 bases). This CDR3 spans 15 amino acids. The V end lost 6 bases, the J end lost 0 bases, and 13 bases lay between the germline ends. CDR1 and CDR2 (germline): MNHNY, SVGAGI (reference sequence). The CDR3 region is CASSRTDSSTDTQYF. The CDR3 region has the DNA TGTGCCAGCAGCCGGACTGACTCTAGCACAGATACGCAGTATTTT.

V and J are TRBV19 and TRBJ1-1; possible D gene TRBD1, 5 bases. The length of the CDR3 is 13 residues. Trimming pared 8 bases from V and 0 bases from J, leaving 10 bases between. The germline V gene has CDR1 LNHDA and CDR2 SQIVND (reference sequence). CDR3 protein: CASGGTVNTEAFF. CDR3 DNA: TGTGCCAGTGGGGGAACGGTGAACACTGAAGCTTTCTTT.

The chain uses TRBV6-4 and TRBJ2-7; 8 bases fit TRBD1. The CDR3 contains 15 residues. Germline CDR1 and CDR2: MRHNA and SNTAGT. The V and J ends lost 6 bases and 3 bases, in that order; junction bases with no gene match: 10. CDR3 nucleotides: TGTGCCAGCAGCCACACCTGGACAGGGAGCTACGAGCAGTACTTC. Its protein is CASSHTWTGSYEQYF.

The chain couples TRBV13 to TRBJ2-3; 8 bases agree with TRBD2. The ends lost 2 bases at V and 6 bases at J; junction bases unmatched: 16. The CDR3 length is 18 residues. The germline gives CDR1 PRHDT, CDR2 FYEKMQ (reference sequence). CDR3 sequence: CASSLPGGLAGPQDTQYF. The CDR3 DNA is TGTGCCAGCAGCTTACCGGGAGGACTAGCTGGTCCCCAGGATACGCAGTATTTT.

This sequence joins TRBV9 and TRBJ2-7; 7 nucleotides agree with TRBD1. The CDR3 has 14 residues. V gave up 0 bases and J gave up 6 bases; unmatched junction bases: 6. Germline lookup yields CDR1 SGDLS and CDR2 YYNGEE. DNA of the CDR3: TGTGCCAGCAGCGTAGGGGGACAGAGTTCCGAGCAGTACTTC. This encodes CASSVGGQSSEQYF.

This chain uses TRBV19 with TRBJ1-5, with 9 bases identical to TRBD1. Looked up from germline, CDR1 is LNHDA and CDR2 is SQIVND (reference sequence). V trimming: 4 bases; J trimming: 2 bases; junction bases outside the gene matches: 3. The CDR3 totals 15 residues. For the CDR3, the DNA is TGTGCCAGTAGTACTCGGGACAGGGGCAATCAGCCCCAGCATTTT. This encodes CASSTRDRGNQPQHF.

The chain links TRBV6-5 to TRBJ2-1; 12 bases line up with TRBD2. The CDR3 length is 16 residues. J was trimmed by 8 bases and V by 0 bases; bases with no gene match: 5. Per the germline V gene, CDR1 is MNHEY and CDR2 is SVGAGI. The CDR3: CASSYSASGRAHEQFF. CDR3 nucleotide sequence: TGTGCCAGCAGTTACTCTGCTAGCGGGAGGGCCCATGAGCAGTTCTTC.

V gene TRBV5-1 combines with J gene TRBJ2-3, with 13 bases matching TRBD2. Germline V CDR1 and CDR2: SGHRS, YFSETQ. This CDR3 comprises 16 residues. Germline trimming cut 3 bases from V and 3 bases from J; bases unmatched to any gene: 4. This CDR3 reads CASSSLLAGGTDTQYF. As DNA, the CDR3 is TGCGCCAGCAGCTCACTACTAGCGGGGGGGACAGATACGCAGTATTTT.

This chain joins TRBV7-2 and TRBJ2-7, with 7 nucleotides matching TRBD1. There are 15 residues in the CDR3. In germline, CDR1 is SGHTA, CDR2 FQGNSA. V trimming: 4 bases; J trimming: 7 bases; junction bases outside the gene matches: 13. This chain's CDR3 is CASSYSTGYPVEQYF. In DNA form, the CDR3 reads TGTGCCAGCAGCTATTCGACAGGGTACCCCGTGGAGCAGTACTTC. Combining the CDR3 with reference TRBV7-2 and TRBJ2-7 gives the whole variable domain GAGVSQSPSNKVTEKGKDVELRCDPISGHTALYWYRQSLGQGLEFLIYFQGNSAPDKSGLPSDRFSAERTGGSVSTLTIQRTQQEDSAVYLCASSYSTGYPVEQYFGPGTRLTVT.

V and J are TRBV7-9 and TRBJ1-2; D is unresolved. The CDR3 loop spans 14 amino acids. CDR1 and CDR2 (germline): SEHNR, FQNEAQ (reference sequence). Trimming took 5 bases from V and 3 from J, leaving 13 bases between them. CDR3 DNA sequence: TGTGCCAGCAGCACTCCGCCTAACTACTATGGCTACACCTTC. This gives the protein CASSTPPNYYGYTF.

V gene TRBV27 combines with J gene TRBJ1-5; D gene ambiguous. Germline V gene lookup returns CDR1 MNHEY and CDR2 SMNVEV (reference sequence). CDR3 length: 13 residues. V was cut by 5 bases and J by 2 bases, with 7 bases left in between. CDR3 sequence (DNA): TGTGCCAGCAGTCCCACACGCAATCAGCCCCAGCATTTT. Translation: CASSPTRNQPQHF.

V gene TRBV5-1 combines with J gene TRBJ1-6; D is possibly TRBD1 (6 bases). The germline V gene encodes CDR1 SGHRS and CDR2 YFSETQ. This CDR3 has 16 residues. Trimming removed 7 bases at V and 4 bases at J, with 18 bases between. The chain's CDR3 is CASSLRGSWYNSPLHF. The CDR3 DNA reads TGCGCCAGCTCACTCAGGGGAAGTTGGTATAATTCACCCCTCCACTTT.

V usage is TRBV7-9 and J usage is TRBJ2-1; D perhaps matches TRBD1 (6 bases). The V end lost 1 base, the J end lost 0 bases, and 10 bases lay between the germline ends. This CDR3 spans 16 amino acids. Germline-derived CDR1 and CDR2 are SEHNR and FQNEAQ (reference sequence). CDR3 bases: TGTGCCAGCAGCTTAGTGGGGGCCGGCTCCTACAATGAGCAGTTCTTC. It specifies CASSLVGAGSYNEQFF. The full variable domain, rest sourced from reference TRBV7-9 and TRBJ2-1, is DTGVSQNPRHKITKRGQNVTFRCDPISEHNRLYWYRQTLGQGPEFLTYFQNEAQLEKSRLLSDRFSAERPKGSFSTLEIQRTEQGDSAMYLCASSLVGAGSYNEQFFGPGTRLTVL.

Here the CDR3 DNA reads TGTGCCAGCAGTTTCGGCCAGAATCAGCCCCAGCATTTT. This gives the protein CASSFGQNQPQHF. This rearrangement joins TRBV12-3 or TRBV12-4 to TRBJ1-5; unclear D gene. This CDR3 spans 13 amino acids. The V end was cut by 3 bases, the J end by 4 bases, with 7 bases between.

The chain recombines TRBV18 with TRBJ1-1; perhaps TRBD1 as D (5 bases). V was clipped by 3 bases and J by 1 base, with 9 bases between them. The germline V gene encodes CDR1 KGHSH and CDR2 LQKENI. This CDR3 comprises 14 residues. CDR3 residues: CASSPRGGNTEAFF. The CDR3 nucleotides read TGTGCCAGCTCACCCCGGGGGGGGAACACTGAAGCTTTCTTT.

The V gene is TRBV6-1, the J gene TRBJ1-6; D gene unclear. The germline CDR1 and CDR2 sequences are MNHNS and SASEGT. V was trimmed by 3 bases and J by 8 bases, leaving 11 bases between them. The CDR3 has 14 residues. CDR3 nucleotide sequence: TGTGCCAGCAGTGACCGCCAAGGCCATTCACCCCTCCACTTT. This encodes CASSDRQGHSPLHF.

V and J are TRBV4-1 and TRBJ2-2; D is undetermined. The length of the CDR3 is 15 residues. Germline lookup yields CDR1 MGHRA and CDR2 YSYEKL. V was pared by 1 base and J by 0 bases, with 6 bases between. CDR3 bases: TGCGCCAGCAGCCAAGCCTGGACGAACACCGGGGAGCTGTTTTTT. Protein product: CASSQAWTNTGELFF.

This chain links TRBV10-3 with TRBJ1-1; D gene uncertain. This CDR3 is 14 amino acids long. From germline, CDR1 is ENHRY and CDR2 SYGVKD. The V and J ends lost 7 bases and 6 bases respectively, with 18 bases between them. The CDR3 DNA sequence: TGTGCCATCACCGCCGGACTCTCGGCCGCTGAAGCTTTCTTT. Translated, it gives CAITAGLSAAEAFF.

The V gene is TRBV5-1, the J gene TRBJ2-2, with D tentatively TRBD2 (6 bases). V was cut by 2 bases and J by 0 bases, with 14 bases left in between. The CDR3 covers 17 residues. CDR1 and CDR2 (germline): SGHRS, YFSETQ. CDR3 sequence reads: CASSFWGLLANTGELFF. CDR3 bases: TGCGCCAGCAGCTTTTGGGGACTCCTCGCGAACACCGGGGAGCTGTTTTTT.

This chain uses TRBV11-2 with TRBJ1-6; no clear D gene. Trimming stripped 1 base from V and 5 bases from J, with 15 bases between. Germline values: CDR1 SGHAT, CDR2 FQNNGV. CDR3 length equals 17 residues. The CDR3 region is CASSLVGVARDNSPLHF. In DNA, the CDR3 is TGTGCCAGCAGCTTAGTGGGAGTCGCAAGAGATAATTCACCCCTCCACTTT.

The CDR3 coding sequence is TGTGCCACCGGGCGGGCGGGGGCTGGCTACACCTTC. As protein: CATGRAGAGYTF. The chain recombines TRBV28 with TRBJ1-2; D may be TRBD1 (6 bases). Germline CDR1 is MDHEN and CDR2 is SYDVKM. V was pared by 10 bases and J by 7 bases, with 16 bases between. The CDR3 is 12 amino acids.

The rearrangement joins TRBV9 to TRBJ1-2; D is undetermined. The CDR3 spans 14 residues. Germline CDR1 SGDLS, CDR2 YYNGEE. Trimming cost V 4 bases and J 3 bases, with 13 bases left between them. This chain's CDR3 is CASSPAGVDYGYTF. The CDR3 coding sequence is TGTGCCAGCAGCCCAGCTGGGGTGGACTATGGCTACACCTTC.

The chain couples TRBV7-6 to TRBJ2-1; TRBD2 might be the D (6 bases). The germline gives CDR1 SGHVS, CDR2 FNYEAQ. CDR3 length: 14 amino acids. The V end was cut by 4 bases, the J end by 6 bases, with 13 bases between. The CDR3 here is CASSSRTEGNEQFF. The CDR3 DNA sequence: TGTGCCAGCAGCTCTCGAACGGAGGGCAATGAGCAGTTCTTC.

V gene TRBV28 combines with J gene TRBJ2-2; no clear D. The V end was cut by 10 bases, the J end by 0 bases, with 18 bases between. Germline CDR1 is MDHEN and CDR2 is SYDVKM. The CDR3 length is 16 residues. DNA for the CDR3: TGTGCCACCCAAAACTACGGAGAACCGAACACCGGGGAGCTGTTTTTT. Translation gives CATQNYGEPNTGELFF.

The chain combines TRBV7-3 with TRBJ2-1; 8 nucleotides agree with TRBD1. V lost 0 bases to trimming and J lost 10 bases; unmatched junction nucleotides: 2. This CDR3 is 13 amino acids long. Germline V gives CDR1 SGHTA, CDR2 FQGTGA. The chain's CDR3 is CASSLTTGDEQFF. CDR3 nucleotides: TGTGCCAGCAGCTTAACGACAGGGGACGAGCAGTTCTTC.

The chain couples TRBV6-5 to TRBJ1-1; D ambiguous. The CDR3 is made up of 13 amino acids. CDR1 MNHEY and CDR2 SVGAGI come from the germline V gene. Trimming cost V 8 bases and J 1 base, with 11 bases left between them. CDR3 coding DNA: TGTGCCAGCGGGAGGTGGGGGAACACTGAAGCTTTCTTT. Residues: CASGRWGNTEAFF.

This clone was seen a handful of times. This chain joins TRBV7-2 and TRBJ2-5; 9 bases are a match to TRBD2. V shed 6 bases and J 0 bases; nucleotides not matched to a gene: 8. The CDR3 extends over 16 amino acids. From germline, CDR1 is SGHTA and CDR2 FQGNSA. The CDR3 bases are TGTGCCAGCAGGCGCAGACTAGCGGCCTACCAAGAGACCCAGTACTTC. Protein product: CASRRRLAAYQETQYF.

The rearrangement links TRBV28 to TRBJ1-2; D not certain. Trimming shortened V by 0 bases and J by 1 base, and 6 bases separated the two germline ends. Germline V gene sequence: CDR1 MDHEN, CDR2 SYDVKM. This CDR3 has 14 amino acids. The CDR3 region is CASSLWGSNYGYTF. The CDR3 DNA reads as TGTGCCAGCAGTTTATGGGGCAGTAACTATGGCTACACCTTC.